Listed below are T cell receptor beta chains from one sample, sequenced in a study of blood T cell repertoires in COVID-19. Profiling relied on immunoSEQ multiplex PCR, and the TCRdb table lists in-frame clones only, not all of them. Of 150,000 to 250,000 clones listed, roughly 82% are singletons. The sequencing input was PBMCs or T cells enriched from blood (not recorded which). These receptors were taken from a man aged 40-49 years who had recovered from COVID-19. Both conserved end residues are part of each CDR3. The D gene is left open where the match is weak. Size is stated for part of the rows, as once, few or many counts, or as a class when the clone is expanded.

clone size	V gene	J gene	D gene	CDR3 protein	CDR3 DNA
.	TRBV6-2/TRBV6-3	TRBJ1-1	.	CASSLAVIPNTEAFF	TGTGCCAGCAGTTTAGCAGTAATCCCTAACACTGAAGCTTTCTTT
.	TRBV28	TRBJ2-7	.	CASTRGRGYEQYF	TGTGCCAGCACCCGGGGACGGGGGTACGAGCAGTACTTC
.	TRBV30	TRBJ2-7	.	CAWSSTYEQYF	TGTGCCTGGAGCAGTACCTACGAGCAGTACTTC
.	TRBV28	TRBJ1-3	TRBD1	CASSQQGNSGNTIYF	TGTGCCAGCAGTCAACAGGGGAACTCTGGAAACACCATATATTTT
.	TRBV28	TRBJ1-5	.	CASSFPGPGFNQPQHF	TGTGCCAGCAGTTTTCCAGGCCCTGGGTTCAATCAGCCCCAGCATTTT
.	TRBV3-1/TRBV3-2	TRBJ2-2	.	CASSQDRGAGAWTGELFF	TGTGCCAGCAGCCAAGATCGGGGGGCGGGAGCGTGGACCGGGGAGCTGTTTTTT
.	TRBV4-1	TRBJ2-3	TRBD1	CASSLTGTVLTDTQYF	TGCGCCAGCAGCCTCACCGGGACAGTCCTCACAGATACGCAGTATTTT
.	TRBV5-6	TRBJ1-1	TRBD1	CASSLDRGGTEAFF	TGTGCCAGCAGCTTGGACAGGGGTGGGACTGAAGCTTTCTTT
.	TRBV29-1	TRBJ1-2	.	CSVEDPEYGYTF	TGCAGCGTTGAAGACCCCGAGTATGGCTACACCTTC
.	TRBV5-1	TRBJ1-2	TRBD1	CASSATTPDRGDGYTF	TGCGCCAGCAGCGCGACGACTCCTGACAGGGGAGATGGCTACACCTTC
.	TRBV11-2	TRBJ2-1	TRBD2	CASSLEGLAGEPSFF	TGTGCCAGCAGCTTAGAGGGACTAGCGGGAGAGCCTTCGTTCTTC
.	TRBV7-6	TRBJ2-7	.	CASSLRVGSDYEQYF	TGTGCCAGCAGCCTCAGGGTAGGTTCCGACTACGAGCAGTACTTC
.	TRBV5-1	TRBJ2-1	TRBD2	CASSTGGSGYNEQFF	TGCGCCAGCAGCACCGGCGGGAGCGGCTACAATGAGCAGTTCTTC
.	TRBV5-1	TRBJ1-1	.	CASSPRGSDTEAFF	TGCGCCAGCAGCCCGAGGGGGTCCGACACTGAAGCTTTCTTT
.	TRBV27	TRBJ1-1	.	CASWRATNTEAFF	TGTGCCAGCTGGAGAGCAACGAACACTGAAGCTTTCTTT
.	TRBV7-9	TRBJ1-3	TRBD1	CASSLSLTGAADTIYF	TGTGCCAGCAGCTTATCTCTCACAGGGGCTGCGGACACCATATATTTT
few	TRBV7-8	TRBJ2-7	TRBD2	CASSLTGLAGAYEQYF	TGTGCCAGCAGCTTAACGGGACTAGCGGGAGCCTACGAGCAGTACTTC
.	TRBV7-3	TRBJ2-1	.	CASSFSGGEQFF	TGTGCCAGCAGCTTCTCAGGGGGGGAGCAGTTCTTC
.	TRBV11-2	TRBJ2-1	.	CASSLDRAGRAYNEQFF	TGTGCCAGCAGCTTAGATCGGGCGGGTAGAGCCTACAATGAGCAGTTCTTC
.	TRBV10-1	TRBJ2-7	TRBD1	CASSPRTGISGEQYF	TGCGCCAGCAGTCCCCGGACAGGGATTTCGGGGGAGCAGTACTTC
.	TRBV6-6	TRBJ2-7	TRBD1	CASSYGTGQGAYEQYF	TGTGCCAGCAGTTACGGGACGGGACAGGGGGCCTACGAGCAGTACTTC
.	TRBV15	TRBJ1-3	.	CATSRDEGRGNTIYF	TGTGCCACCAGCAGAGATGAGGGTCGCGGAAACACCATATATTTT
.	TRBV28	TRBJ1-4	.	CASSFPATNEKLFF	TGTGCCAGCAGTTTCCCGGCAACTAATGAAAAACTGTTTTTT
.	TRBV7-8	TRBJ2-1	.	CASSLGLGQINNEQFF	TGTGCCAGCAGCTTAGGGCTAGGACAGATAAACAATGAGCAGTTCTTC
.	TRBV28	TRBJ1-3	TRBD1	CASRWGTGVGNTIYF	TGTGCCAGCAGGTGGGGTACAGGGGTAGGAAACACCATATATTTT
.	TRBV3-1/TRBV3-2	TRBJ2-7	TRBD2	CASSQANRGLAGGKYEQYF	TGTGCCAGCAGCCAGGCCAACCGGGGACTAGCGGGAGGCAAGTACGAGCAGTACTTC
.	TRBV20-1	TRBJ2-3	.	CSASSGGSTDTQYF	TGCAGTGCTAGTTCTGGAGGGTCGACAGATACGCAGTATTTT
.	TRBV7-9	TRBJ1-6	.	CASSLEDLQVHF	TGTGCCAGCAGCTTAGAAGACCTCCAGGTCCACTTT
.	TRBV7-3	TRBJ2-6	TRBD1	CASSLGQGGPGANVLTF	TGTGCCAGCAGCCTCGGACAGGGCGGCCCTGGGGCCAACGTCCTGACTTTC
.	TRBV28	TRBJ2-7	.	CASSSGQGYEQYF	TGTGCCAGCAGTTCCGGGCAGGGCTACGAGCAGTACTTC
.	TRBV7-3	TRBJ2-1	TRBD2	CASSPRLAVYNEQFF	TGTGCCAGCAGCCCTAGACTAGCGGTCTACAATGAGCAGTTCTTC
.	TRBV7-9	TRBJ2-1	.	CASGTISSYNEQFF	TGTGCCAGCGGGACAATAAGCTCCTACAATGAGCAGTTCTTC
.	TRBV5-1	TRBJ1-2	TRBD1	CASSAGQGDYGYTF	TGCGCCAGCAGCGCCGGACAGGGAGACTATGGCTACACCTTC
.	TRBV28	TRBJ1-1	.	CASTIVSSREAFF	TGTGCCAGCACCATTGTTAGTAGCCGTGAAGCTTTCTTT
.	TRBV7-2	TRBJ2-3	.	CASSLVRSVVTDTQYF	TGTGCCAGCAGCTTAGTTAGGAGTGTTGTCACAGATACGCAGTATTTT
.	TRBV27	TRBJ1-6	.	CASSFTDSPLHF	TGTGCCAGCAGTTTCACGGATTCACCCCTCCACTTT
.	TRBV19	TRBJ1-5	TRBD1	CASSTDRGNQPQHF	TGTGCCAGTAGTACGGACAGGGGGAATCAGCCCCAGCATTTT